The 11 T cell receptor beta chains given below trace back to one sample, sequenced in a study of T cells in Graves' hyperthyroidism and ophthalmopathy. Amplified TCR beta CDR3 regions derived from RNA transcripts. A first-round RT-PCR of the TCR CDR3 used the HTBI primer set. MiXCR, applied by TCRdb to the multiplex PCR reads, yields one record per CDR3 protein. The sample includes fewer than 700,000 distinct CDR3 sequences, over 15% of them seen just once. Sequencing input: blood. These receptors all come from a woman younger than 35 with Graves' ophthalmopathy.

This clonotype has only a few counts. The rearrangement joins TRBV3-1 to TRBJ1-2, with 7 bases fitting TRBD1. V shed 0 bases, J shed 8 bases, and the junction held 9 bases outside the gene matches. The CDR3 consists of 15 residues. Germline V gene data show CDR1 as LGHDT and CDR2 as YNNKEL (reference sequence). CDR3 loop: CASSQDWATGRGYTF. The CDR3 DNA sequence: TGTGCCAGCAGCCAAGATTGGGCGACAGGGCGAGGCTACACCTTC.

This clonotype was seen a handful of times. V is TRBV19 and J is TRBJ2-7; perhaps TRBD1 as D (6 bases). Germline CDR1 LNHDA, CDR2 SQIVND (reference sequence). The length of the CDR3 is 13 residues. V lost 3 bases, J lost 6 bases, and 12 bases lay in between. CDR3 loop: CASSIDRRGEQYF. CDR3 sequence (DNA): TGTGCCAGTAGTATCGACAGGCGAGGCGAGCAGTACTTC.

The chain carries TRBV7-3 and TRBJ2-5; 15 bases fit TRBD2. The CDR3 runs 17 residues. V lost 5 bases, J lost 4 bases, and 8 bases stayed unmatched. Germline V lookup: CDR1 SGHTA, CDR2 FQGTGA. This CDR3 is CASSTGLAGGPGETQYF. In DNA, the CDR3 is TGTGCCAGCAGCACCGGACTAGCGGGAGGGCCGGGAGAGACCCAGTACTTC.

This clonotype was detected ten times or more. Written as DNA, the CDR3 is TGTGCCAGCAGTCCCGCCGGGACAGGGGCTGTCTATGGCTACACCTTC. Protein sequence: CASSPAGTGAVYGYTF. The chain couples TRBV28 to TRBJ1-2, with 10 bases fitting TRBD1. The germline gives CDR1 MDHEN, CDR2 SYDVKM. J gave up 4 bases and V 5 bases, and 10 bases lay outside the gene matches. The CDR3 is 16 residues long.

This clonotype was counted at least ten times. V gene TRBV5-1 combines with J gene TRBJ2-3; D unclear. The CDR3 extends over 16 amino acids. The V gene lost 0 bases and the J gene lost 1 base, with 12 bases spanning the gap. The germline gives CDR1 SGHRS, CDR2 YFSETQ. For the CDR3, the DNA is TGCGCCAGCAGCTTGGTGGCCTCTGGGGGCACAGATACGCAGTATTTT. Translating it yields CASSLVASGGTDTQYF.

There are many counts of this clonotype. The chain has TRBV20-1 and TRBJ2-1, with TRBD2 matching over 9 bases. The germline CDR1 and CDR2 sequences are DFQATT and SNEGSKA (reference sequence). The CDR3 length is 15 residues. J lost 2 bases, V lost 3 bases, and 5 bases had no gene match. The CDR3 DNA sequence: TGCAGTGCTAGTAACAGCGGGAGGACCTACAATGAGCAGTTCTTC. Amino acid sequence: CSASNSGRTYNEQFF.

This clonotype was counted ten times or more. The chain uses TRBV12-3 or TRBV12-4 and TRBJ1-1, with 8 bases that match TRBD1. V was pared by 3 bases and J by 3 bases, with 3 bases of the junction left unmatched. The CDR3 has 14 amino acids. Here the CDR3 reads CASSFQGADTEAFF. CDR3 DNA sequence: TGTGCCAGCAGTTTTCAGGGGGCGGACACTGAAGCTTTCTTT.

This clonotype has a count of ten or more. CDR3 protein: CSASPSGFGGYTF. The CDR3 DNA reads TGCAGTGCTAGTCCCTCAGGGTTTGGTGGCTACACCTTC. The chain couples TRBV20-1 to TRBJ1-2; D is perhaps TRBD1 (5 bases). V was cut by 3 bases and J by 7 bases, with 15 bases left in between. The CDR3 sequence is 13 residues long. From germline, CDR1 is DFQATT and CDR2 SNEGSKA (reference sequence).

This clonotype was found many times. This CDR3 reads CASSQASGSGGELFF. DNA of the CDR3: TGTGCCAGCAGCCAAGCTAGCGGGAGTGGCGGGGAGCTGTTTTTT. V gene TRBV3-1 combines with J gene TRBJ2-2, with 10 bases that match TRBD2. J was trimmed by 7 bases and V by 1 base; bases with no gene match: 3. The CDR3 has 15 residues. Germline CDR1 LGHDT, CDR2 YNNKEL (reference sequence).

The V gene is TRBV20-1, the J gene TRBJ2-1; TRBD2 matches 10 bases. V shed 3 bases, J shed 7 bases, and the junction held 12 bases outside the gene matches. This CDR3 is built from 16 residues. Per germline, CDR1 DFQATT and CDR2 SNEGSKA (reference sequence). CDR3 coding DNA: TGCAGTGCTAGGGGGACTAGCGAGAGGGGAGGGAATGAGCAGTTCTTC. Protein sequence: CSARGTSERGGNEQFF.

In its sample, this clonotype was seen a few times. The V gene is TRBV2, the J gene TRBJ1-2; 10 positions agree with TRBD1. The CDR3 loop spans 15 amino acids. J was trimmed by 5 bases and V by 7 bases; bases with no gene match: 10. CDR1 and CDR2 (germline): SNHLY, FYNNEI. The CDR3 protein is CASNPGTGVSYGYTF. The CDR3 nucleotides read TGTGCCAGCAATCCCGGGACAGGGGTTTCTTATGGCTACACCTTC.